These 16 T cell receptor beta chains came from one sample sequenced in a study of OX40 agonist ivuxolimab in advanced cancers. TCRdb's copy holds only in-frame clones and misses some; the assay was immunoSEQ multiplex PCR. The sample yields approximately 70,000 clones, around 88% seen once. The source material was CD4+ or CD8+ T cells sorted from blood, sampled in a trial of the OX40 agonist ivuxolimab. These receptors originate from an adult with an advanced solid tumor such as melanoma, head and neck, liver or kidney cancer.

The rearrangement uses TRBV10-1 and TRBJ2-7, with unresolved D. V lost 0 bases and J lost 6, with 9 bases in between. This CDR3 spans 13 amino acids. Per germline, CDR1 WNHNN and CDR2 SYGVQD (reference sequence). The CDR3: CASSESGRTEQYF. The DNA for the CDR3 is TGCGCCAGCAGTGAGTCCGGCAGAACCGAGCAGTACTTC.

This chain joins TRBV7-2 and TRBJ2-2, with 14 bases matching TRBD2. In germline, CDR1 is SGHTA, CDR2 FQGNSA. The CDR3 is made up of 19 amino acids. J lost 5 bases, V lost 0 bases, and 8 bases had no gene match. CDR3 loop: CASSLALGLAGARTGELFF. CDR3 DNA: TGTGCCAGCAGCTTAGCCCTGGGACTAGCGGGAGCGCGGACCGGGGAGCTGTTTTTT.

On this clone: The junction departs from germline at one end; a sequencing error may be responsible. This rearrangement joins TRBV5-1 to TRBJ2-5; 8 nucleotides line up with TRBD1. CDR1 and CDR2 (germline): SGHRS, YFSETQ. The CDR3 is 13 residues long. Here the CDR3 reads CASRLDRVETQYF. In DNA form, the CDR3 reads TGCGCCAGCAGATTGGACAGGGTGGAGACCCAGTACTTC.

The V and J genes are TRBV4-1 and TRBJ2-2, with TRBD1 identical over 7 bases. This CDR3 comprises 16 residues. In germline, CDR1 is MGHRA, CDR2 YSYEKL. V was pared by 3 bases and J by 1 base, with 5 bases of the junction left unmatched. The CDR3 reads CASSQEQGRNTGELFF. Written as DNA, the CDR3 is TGCGCCAGCAGCCAGGAACAGGGGAGGAACACCGGGGAGCTGTTTTTT.

The V and J genes are TRBV7-6 and TRBJ2-1; no definite D call. The ends were cut back, 1 base at V and 4 bases at J, with 8 bases in the middle. CDR1 is SGHVS and CDR2 is FNYEAQ in the germline V gene. The CDR3 sequence is 14 residues long. CDR3 protein: CASSLVGNYNEQFF. The CDR3 DNA follows: TGTGCCAGCAGCTTAGTTGGGAATTACAATGAGCAGTTCTTC.

This chain joins TRBV19 and TRBJ2-1; TRBD2 might be the D (5 bases). The germline V gene encodes CDR1 LNHDA and CDR2 SQIVND (reference sequence). V was shortened by 4 bases and J by 12 bases, with 19 bases between the two germline ends. CDR3 length: 14 residues. CDR3 protein: CASSNGVQYRAQFF. As DNA, the CDR3 is TGTGCCAGTAGTAACGGGGTACAGTACCGAGCGCAGTTCTTC.

The chain employs TRBV30 and TRBJ1-5; D is possibly TRBD1 (5 bases). Germline V gene data show CDR1 as GTSNPN and CDR2 as SVGIG (reference sequence). V was pared by 0 bases and J by 3 bases, with 15 bases between. CDR3 length: 16 amino acids. The CDR3 loop reads CAWSVTGRGANQPQHF. As DNA, the CDR3 is TGTGCCTGGAGTGTAACGGGGAGAGGGGCCAATCAGCCCCAGCATTTT.

The chain recombines TRBV6-5 with TRBJ2-7; no firm D call. Trimming removed 5 bases at V and 6 bases at J, with 14 bases between. This CDR3 is built from 13 residues. CDR1 and CDR2 (germline): MNHEY, SVGAGI. CDR3 amino acids: CASSTLGQGEQYF. The CDR3 nucleotides read TGTGCCAGCAGTACCCTGGGCCAAGGCGAGCAGTACTTC.

The chain combines TRBV9 with TRBJ2-7, with 7 bases matching TRBD2. CDR1 is SGDLS, CDR2 YYNGEE, per germline. The CDR3 has 14 amino acids. V shed 3 bases and J 0 bases; nucleotides not matched to a gene: 3. CDR3 DNA sequence: TGTGCCAGCAGCGCGGGAGGCTACTCCTACGAGCAGTACTTC. As protein: CASSAGGYSYEQYF.

This chain joins TRBV5-1 and TRBJ2-5; D is undetermined. The length of the CDR3 is 14 residues. Trimming took off 4 bases at V and 4 bases at J, with 14 bases between the two ends. CDR1 is SGHRS, CDR2 YFSETQ, per germline. The CDR3 reads CASSPPGSGETQYF. Written as DNA, the CDR3 is TGCGCCAGCAGCCCGCCAGGTTCCGGAGAGACCCAGTACTTC. The full variable domain, in which reference TRBV5-1 and TRBJ2-5 provide the parts outside the CDR3, is KAGVTQTPRYLIKTRGQQVTLSCSPISGHRSVSWYQQTPGQGLQFLFEYFSETQRNKGNFPGRFSGRQFSNSRSEMNVSTLELGDSALYLCASSPPGSGETQYFGPGTRLLVL.

The chain is built from TRBV4-2 and TRBJ1-5; 7 bases map to TRBD1. J gave up 2 bases and V 4 bases, and 8 bases lay outside the gene matches. This CDR3 comprises 16 residues. Germline V lookup: CDR1 LGHNA, CDR2 YNFKEQ. CDR3 DNA: TGTGCCAGCAGCCGCCCGGACAGGAAGGGCAATCAGCCCCAGCATTTT. Translation: CASSRPDRKGNQPQHF.

This clone occurred once. The chain links TRBV10-2 to TRBJ2-2; D remains unclear. Trimming took 7 bases from V and 1 from J, leaving 10 bases between them. Germline values: CDR1 WSHSY, CDR2 SAAADI. This CDR3 is built from 14 residues. The CDR3, as DNA: TGCGCCAGCACCACCTGGTTGAACACCGGGGAGCTGTTTTTT. This encodes CASTTWLNTGELFF.

The V and J genes are TRBV18 and TRBJ1-3, with D uncertain. CDR3 length: 16 residues. Trimming removed 4 bases from V and 0 bases from J, with 13 bases in between. Germline values: CDR1 KGHSH, CDR2 LQKENI. In DNA, the CDR3 is TGTGCCAGCTCACAACGCCAGAGAACCTCTGGAAACACCATATATTTT. Protein: CASSQRQRTSGNTIYF.

To note about this clone: Other DNA sequences from this sample encode an identical CDR3 as well. The rearrangement uses TRBV5-5 and TRBJ2-7, with a possible D match to TRBD1 (5 bases). V gave up 1 base and J gave up 3 bases, with 5 bases separating them. This CDR3 region has 12 residues. CDR1 is SGHKS, CDR2 YYEKEE, per germline (reference sequence). The CDR3 DNA sequence: TGTGCCAGCAGCTTGCAGGGCTACGAGCAGTACTTC. This codes for CASSLQGYEQYF. Based on the CDR3 plus reference TRBV5-5 and TRBJ2-7, the full variable domain is DAGVTQSPTHLIKTRGQQVTLRCSPISGHKSVSWYQQVLGQGPQFIFQYYEKEERGRGNFPDRFSARQFPNYSSELNVNALLLGDSALYLCASSLQGYEQYFGPGTRLTVT.

The V and J genes are TRBV20-1 and TRBJ1-1; D uncertain. CDR1 is DFQATT, CDR2 SNEGSKA, per germline (reference sequence). The CDR3 loop spans 9 amino acids. Between the trimmed V and J ends, which lost 3 bases and 8 bases, there was a span of 4 bases. The CDR3, as DNA: TGCAGTGCTAGCAGGGAAGCTTTCTTT. It translates to CSASREAFF.

The rearrangement links TRBV5-1 to TRBJ1-2; D might be TRBD1 (5 bases). The ends were cut back, 0 bases at V and 4 bases at J, with 16 bases in the middle. This CDR3 has 16 residues. Germline V gene data show CDR1 as SGHRS and CDR2 as YFSETQ. The CDR3 reads CASSLDGGGTAYGYTF. In nucleotides, the CDR3 is TGCGCCAGCAGCTTGGATGGTGGCGGGACGGCCTATGGCTACACCTTC.